The source of this TCR beta chain is a study of blood T cell repertoires in COVID-19. Study information: The origin of the acute and convalescent COVID-19 samples was the United States, Italy and Spain. The analysed material was cDNA or gDNA that came from T cells, B-cell-depleted T cells, or PBMCs.

The germline V gene encodes CDR1 MNHEY and CDR2 SVGAGI. This CDR3 is 11 amino acids long. Trimming cost V 6 bases and J 4 bases, with 7 bases left between them. Authors' data handling: Nucleated cell counts were estimated from reference gene primer amplification. Some clones are missing from TCRdb's copy, which holds only in-frame ones; the method was immunoSEQ multiplex PCR. From that table come the V and J calls and clone size; the DNA was used to work out D and trimming. Of 45,000 to 50,000 clones in the sample, about 90% are singletons; the top ten hold about 8%. Sequences were obtained from peripheral blood. The J gene is TRBJ2-7, the V gene TRBV6-5, with D perhaps matching TRBD2 (6 bases). The receptor's source is a man aged 50 to 60 with acute or convalescent COVID-19. CDR3 in amino acids: CASRRGYEQYF. The CDR3 nucleotides are TGTGCCAGCAGGCGGGGTTACGAGCAGTACTTC.